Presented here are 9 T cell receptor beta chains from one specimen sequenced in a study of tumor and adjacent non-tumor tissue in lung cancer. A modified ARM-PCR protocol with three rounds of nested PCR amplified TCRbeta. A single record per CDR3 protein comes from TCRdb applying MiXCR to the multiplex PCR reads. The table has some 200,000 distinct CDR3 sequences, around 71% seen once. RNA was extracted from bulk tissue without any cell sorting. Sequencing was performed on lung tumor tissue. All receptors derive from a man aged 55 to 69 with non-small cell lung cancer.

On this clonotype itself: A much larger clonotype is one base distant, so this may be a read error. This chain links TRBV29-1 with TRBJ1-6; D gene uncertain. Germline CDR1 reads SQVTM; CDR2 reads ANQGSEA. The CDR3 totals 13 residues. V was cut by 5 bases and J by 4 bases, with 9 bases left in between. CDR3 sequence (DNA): TGCAGCGTTCTGGAAGCTTATAATTCACCCCTCCACTTT. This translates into CSVLEAYNSPLHF.

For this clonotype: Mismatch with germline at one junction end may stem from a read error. DNA for the CDR3: TGTGTCAGCCGGGGGGGGAATACAGATACGCAGTATTTT. This gives the protein CVSRGGNTDTQYF. This chain joins TRBV6-2 or TRBV6-3 and TRBJ2-3, with 8 positions matching TRBD2. The length of the CDR3 is 13 residues. Germline CDR1 and CDR2: MNHEY and SVGEGT.

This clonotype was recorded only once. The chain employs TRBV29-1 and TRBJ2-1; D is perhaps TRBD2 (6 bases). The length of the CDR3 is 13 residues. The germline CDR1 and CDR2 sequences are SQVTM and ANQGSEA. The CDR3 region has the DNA TGCAGTGGCTCCGGGGACTTACCCAATGAGCAGTTCTTC. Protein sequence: CSGSGDLPNEQFF.

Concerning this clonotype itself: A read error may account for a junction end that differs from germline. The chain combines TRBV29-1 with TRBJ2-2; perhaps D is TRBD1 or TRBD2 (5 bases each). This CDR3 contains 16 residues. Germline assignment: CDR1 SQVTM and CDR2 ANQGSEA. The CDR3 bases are TGCAGCGTCATAATGGACGGACACCTTAACACCGGGGAACTGTTATTT. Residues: CSVIMDGHLNTGELLF.

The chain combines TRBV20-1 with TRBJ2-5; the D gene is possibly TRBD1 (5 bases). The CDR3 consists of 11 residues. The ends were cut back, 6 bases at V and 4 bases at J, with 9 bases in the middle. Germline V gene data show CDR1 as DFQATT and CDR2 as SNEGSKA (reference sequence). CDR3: CSAQRGETQYF. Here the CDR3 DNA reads TGCAGTGCCCAAAGGGGAGAGACCCAGTACTTC.

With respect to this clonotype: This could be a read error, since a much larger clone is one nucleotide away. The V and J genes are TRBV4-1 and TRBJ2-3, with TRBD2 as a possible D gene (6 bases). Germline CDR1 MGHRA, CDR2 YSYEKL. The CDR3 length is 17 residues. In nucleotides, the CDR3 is TGCGCCAACAGCCAAGATTGGCCTAGCGAGATCACAGATACGCAGTATTTT. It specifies CANSQDWPSEITDTQYF.

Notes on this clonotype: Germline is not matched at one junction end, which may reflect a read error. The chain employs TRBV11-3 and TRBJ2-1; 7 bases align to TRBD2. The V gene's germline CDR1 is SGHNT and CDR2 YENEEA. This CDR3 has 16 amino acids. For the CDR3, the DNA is TGTGTCAGCAGCCCCAGCGGGACTCCGAAGGGGTATGAGCAGTTCTTC. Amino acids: CVSSPSGTPKGYEQFF.

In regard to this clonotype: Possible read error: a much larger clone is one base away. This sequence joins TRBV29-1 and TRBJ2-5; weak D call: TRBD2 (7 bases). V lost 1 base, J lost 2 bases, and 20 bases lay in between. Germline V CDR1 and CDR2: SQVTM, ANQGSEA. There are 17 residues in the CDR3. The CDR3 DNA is TGCAGCGTTGAAGCCCCCGGGGGAGGGGGGTCACAAGAGACCCAGTACTTC. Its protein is CSVEAPGGGGSQETQYF.

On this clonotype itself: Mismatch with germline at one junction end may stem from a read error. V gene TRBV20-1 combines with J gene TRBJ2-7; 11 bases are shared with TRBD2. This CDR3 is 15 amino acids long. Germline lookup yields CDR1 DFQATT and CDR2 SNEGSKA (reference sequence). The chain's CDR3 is CSTRVGTSGTYERYF. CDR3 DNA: TGCAGTACTAGAGTTGGGACTAGCGGAACCTACGAGCGGTACTTC.